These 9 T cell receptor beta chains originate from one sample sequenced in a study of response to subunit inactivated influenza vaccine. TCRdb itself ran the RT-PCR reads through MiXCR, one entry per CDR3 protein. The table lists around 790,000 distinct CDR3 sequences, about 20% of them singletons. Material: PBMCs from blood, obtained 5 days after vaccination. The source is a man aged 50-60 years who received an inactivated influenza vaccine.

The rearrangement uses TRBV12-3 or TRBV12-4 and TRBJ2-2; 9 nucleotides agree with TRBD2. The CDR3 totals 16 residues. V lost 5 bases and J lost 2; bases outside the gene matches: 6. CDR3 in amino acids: CASSPVAGVNTGELFF. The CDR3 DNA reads TGTGCCAGCAGTCCTGTAGCGGGAGTAAACACCGGGGAGCTGTTTTTT.

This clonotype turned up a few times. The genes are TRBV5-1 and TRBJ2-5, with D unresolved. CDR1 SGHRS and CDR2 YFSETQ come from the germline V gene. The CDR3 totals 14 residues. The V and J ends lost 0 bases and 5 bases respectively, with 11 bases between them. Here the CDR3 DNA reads TGCGCCAGCAGCTTGGAAGGTAGCCGGGAGACCCAGTACTTC. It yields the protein CASSLEGSRETQYF.

CDR3 DNA: TGTGCCAGCAGCCCGTTGGGGACAGGGAGAAACACTGAAGCTTTCTTT. Translated: CASSPLGTGRNTEAFF. V is TRBV12-3 or TRBV12-4 and J is TRBJ1-1, with 9 bases lining up with TRBD1. V dropped 6 bases and J dropped 2; count of bases not matched to a gene: 10. This CDR3 is built from 16 residues.

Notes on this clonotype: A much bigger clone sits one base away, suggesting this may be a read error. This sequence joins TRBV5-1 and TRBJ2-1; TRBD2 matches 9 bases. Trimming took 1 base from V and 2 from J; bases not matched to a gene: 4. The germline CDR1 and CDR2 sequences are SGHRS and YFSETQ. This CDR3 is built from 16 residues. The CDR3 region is CASSLWSSGAYNEQFF. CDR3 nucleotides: TGCGCCAGCAGCTTGTGGTCTAGCGGGGCCTACAATGAGCAGTTCTTC.

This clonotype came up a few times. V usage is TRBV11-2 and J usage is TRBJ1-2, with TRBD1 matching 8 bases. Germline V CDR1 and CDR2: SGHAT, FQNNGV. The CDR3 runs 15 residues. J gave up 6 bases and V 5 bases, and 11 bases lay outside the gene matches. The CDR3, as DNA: TGTGCCAGCAGCGCTACCCGGACAGGGCCTCATGGCTACACCTTC. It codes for CASSATRTGPHGYTF.

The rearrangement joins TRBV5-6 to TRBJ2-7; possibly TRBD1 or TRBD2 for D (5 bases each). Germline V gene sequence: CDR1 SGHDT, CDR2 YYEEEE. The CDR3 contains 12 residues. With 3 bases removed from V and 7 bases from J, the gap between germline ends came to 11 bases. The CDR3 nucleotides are TGTGCCAGCAGCTCGGGACCCTGGGAGCAGTACTTC. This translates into CASSSGPWEQYF.

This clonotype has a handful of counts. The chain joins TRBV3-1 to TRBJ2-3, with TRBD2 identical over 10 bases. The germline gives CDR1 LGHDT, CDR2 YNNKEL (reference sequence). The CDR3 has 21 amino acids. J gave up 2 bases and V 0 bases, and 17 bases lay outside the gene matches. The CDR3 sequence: CASSQDSRDASGSSDTDTQYF. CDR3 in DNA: TGTGCCAGCAGCCAAGATAGTAGGGACGCTAGCGGGAGCTCGGACACAGATACGCAGTATTTT.

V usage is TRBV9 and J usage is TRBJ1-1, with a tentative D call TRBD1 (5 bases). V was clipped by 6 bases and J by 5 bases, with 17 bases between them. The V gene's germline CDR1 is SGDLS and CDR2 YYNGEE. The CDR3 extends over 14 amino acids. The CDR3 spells CASTAGDLGTEAFF. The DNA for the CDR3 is TGTGCCAGCACGGCCGGGGACTTGGGGACTGAAGCTTTCTTT.

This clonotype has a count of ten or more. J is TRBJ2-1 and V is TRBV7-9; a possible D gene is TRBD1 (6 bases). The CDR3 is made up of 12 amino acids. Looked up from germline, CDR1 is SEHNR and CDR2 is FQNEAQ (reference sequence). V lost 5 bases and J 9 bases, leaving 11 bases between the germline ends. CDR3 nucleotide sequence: TGTGCCAGCAGCAAAACAGGGATTGAGCAGTTCTTC. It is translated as CASSKTGIEQFF.